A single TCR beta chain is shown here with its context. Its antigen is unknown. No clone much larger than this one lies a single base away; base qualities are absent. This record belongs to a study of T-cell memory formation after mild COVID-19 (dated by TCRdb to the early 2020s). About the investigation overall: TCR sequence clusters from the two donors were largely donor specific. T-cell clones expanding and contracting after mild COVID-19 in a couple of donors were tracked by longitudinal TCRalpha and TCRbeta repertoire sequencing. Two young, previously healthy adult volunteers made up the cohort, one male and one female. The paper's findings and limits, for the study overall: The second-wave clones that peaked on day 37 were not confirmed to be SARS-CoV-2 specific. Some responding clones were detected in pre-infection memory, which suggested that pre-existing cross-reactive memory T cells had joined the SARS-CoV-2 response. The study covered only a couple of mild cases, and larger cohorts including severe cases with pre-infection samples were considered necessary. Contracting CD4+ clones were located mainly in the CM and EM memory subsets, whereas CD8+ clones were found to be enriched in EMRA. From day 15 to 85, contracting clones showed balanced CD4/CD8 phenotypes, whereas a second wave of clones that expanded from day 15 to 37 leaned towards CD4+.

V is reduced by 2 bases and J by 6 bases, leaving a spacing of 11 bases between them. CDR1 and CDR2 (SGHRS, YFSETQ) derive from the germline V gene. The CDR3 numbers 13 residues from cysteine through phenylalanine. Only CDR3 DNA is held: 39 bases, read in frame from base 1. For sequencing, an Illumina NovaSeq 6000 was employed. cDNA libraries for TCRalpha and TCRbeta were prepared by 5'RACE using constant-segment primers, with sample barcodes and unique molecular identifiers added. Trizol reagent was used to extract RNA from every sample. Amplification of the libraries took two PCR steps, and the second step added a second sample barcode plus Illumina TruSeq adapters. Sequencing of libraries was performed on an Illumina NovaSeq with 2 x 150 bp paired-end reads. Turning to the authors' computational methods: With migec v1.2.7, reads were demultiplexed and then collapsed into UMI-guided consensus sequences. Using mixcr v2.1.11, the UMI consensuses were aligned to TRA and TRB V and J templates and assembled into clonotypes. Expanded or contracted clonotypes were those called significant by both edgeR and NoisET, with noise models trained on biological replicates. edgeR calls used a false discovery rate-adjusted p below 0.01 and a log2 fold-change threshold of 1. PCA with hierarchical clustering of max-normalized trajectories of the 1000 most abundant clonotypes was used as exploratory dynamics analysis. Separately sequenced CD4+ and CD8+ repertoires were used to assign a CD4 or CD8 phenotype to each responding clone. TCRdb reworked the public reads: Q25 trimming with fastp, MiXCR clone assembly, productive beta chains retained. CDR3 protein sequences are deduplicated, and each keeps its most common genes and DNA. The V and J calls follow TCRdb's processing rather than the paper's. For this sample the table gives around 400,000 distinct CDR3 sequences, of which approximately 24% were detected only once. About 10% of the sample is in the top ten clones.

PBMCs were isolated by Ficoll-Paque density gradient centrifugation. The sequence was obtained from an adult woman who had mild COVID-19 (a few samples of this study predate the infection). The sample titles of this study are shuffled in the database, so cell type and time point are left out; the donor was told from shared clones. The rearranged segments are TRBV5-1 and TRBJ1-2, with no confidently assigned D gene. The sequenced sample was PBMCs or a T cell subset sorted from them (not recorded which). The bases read TGCGCCAGCAGCTTTTTACCTGAGAATGGCTACACCTTC. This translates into CASSFLPENGYTF.